This T cell receptor beta chain was obtained from a study of T cells in tuberculosis. Study conclusions and caveats: Active tuberculosis alpha repertoires lay closer to GMM-specific TCRs than controls'.

This CDR3 comprises 17 residues. The junction had 14 bases not matched to a gene; V was cut back by 5 bases and J by 5 bases. The V gene's germline CDR1 is MNHEY and CDR2 SMNVEV (reference sequence). Measured with immunoSEQ multiplex PCR; TCRdb has only the in-frame clones, and not every one. The sample records approximately 29,000 clones, around 91% being singletons. Comment on this clone: The antigen is undetermined.

J is TRBJ1-1 and V is TRBV27; 10 nucleotides match TRBD1. The source is a donor aged 10-29 years with latent tuberculosis or without tuberculosis infection. Material: PBMCs. CDR3 nucleotides: TGTGCCAGCAGTCGTCGACAGGGGGCTTTATTGGGGACTGAAGCTTTCTTT. The encoded protein is CASSRRQGALLGTEAFF.